This T cell receptor (beta chain) stems from a study of OX40 agonist ivuxolimab in advanced cancers. Study information: The dose-escalation group included hepatocellular carcinoma, melanoma, renal cell carcinoma and head and neck cancer. At roughly 83% male, the cohort had a mean age of about 60 years, ranging from about 23 to 80.

With respect to this clone: Its specificity is not known.

Trimming removed 5 bases from V and 10 bases from J; junction bases left unmatched: 13. CDR1 and CDR2 (germline): SEHNR, FQNEAQ (reference sequence). This CDR3 spans 15 amino acids. Whole-study findings and limits: Within 6 weeks, CD4+ and CD8+ blood T cells expanded clonally at 0.1 to 3.0 mg/kg. Some of the nonresponding patients also showed low levels of normalized T-cell clonal expansion.

This table comes from immunoSEQ multiplex PCR, and its TCRdb copy is limited to in-frame clones, with some not included. This table holds around 99,000 clones, 91% found once. J is TRBJ2-1 and V is TRBV7-9; 8 positions agree with TRBD1. Sequencing used CD4+ or CD8+ T cells sorted from blood, obtained in a trial of the OX40 agonist ivuxolimab. This sequence originates from an adult with an advanced solid tumor such as melanoma, head and neck, liver or kidney cancer. In nucleotides, the CDR3 is TGTGCCAGCAGCGTCCGACAGGGGCCCCAAGCCGAGCAGTTCTTC. Protein product: CASSVRQGPQAEQFF.